In its sample, the clone carrying this TCR beta chain was seen a few times. The sample originates from a study of identical twins. MiXCR, applied by TCRdb to the 5' RACE reads, yields one record per CDR3 protein. The sample contains some 900,000 distinct CDR3 sequences, approximately 13% of which appear only once. The CDR3 contains 16 residues. Germline V lookup: CDR1 SGHDT, CDR2 YYEEEE. With 4 bases removed from V and 3 bases from J, the gap between germline ends came to 16 bases. The sample was also reused in another study, on yellow fever vaccine responses in identical twins.

The receptor was derived from a woman younger than 35 in good health. Sequences were obtained from PBMCs. This chain links TRBV5-6 with TRBJ2-2; weak D call: TRBD2 (5 bases). The chain's CDR3 is CASSRLTGLDTGELFF. The CDR3 nucleotides read TGTGCCAGCAGCCGCCTAACCGGACTTGACACCGGGGAGCTGTTTTTT.